The next 2 T cell receptor beta chains were all read from a single sample in a study of shared clonotypes between healthy human individuals. Naive CD8 cells lacked CD45RO and underwent positive selection for CCR7, leaving out terminally differentiated effector memory CD45RA+ cells. Profiled with immunoSEQ multiplex PCR; TCRdb holds only in-frame clones, not every one. This repertoire shows roughly 1,800,000 clones, roughly 94% found once; its top ten account for approximately 1%. Sequenced material: naive CD8+ T cells sorted from blood. These receptors were collected from a man between 18 and 29 years old in good health.

J is TRBJ1-5 and V is TRBV5-6; TRBD1 is a possible D gene (6 bases). This CDR3 is built from 15 residues. V lost 4 bases and J lost 2, with 13 bases in between. CDR1 is SGHDT, CDR2 YYEEEE, per germline. The CDR3 loop reads CASSAGPGGNQPQHF. CDR3 nucleotide sequence: TGTGCCAGCAGCGCCGGACCAGGGGGCAATCAGCCCCAGCATTTT.

V gene TRBV27 combines with J gene TRBJ2-7, with D perhaps matching TRBD1 or TRBD2 (6 bases each). Trimming shortened V by 11 bases and J by 2 bases, and 22 bases separated the two germline ends. The germline gives CDR1 MNHEY, CDR2 SMNVEV (reference sequence). The CDR3 has 15 residues. CDR3 sequence: CAAGPGGNLPYEQYF. The CDR3 DNA follows: TGTGCCGCTGGCCCCGGGGGCAACCTACCCTACGAGCAGTACTTC.